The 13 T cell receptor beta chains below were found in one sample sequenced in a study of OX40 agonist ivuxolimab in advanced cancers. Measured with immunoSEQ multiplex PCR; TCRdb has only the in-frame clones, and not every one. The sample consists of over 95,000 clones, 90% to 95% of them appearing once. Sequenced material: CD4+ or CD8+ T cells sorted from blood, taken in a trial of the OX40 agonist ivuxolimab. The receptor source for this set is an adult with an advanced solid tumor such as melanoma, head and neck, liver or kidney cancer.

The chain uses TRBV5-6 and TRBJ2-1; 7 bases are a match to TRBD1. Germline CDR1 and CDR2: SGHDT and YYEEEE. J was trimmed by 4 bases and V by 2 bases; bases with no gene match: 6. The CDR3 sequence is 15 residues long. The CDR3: CASSFGTDYYNEQFF. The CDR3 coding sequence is TGTGCCAGCAGCTTCGGGACAGATTATTACAATGAGCAGTTCTTC.

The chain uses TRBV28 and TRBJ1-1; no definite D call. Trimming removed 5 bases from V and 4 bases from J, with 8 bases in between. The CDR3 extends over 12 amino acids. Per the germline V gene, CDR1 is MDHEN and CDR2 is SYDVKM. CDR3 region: CASSLFRTEAFF. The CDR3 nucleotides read TGTGCCAGCAGTCTATTCCGCACTGAAGCTTTCTTT.

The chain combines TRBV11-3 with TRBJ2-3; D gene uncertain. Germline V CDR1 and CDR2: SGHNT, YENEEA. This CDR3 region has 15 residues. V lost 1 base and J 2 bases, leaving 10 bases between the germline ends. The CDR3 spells CASSLGGKSTDTQYF. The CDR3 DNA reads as TGTGCCAGCAGCTTAGGCGGTAAATCCACAGATACGCAGTATTTT.

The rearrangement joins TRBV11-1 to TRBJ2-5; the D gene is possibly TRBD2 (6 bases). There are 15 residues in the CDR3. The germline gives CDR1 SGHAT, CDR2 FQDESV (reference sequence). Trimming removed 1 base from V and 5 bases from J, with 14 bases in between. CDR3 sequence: CASSLVPDGGETQYF. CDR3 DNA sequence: TGTGCCAGCAGCTTAGTGCCAGATGGAGGGGAGACCCAGTACTTC.

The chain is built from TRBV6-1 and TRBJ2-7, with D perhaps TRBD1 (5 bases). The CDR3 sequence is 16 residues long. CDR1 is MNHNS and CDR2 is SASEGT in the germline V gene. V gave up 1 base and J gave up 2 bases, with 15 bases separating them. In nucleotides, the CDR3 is TGTGCCAGCAGTGAAGTTAGTTGGACATCGACCTACGAGCAGTACTTC. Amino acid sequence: CASSEVSWTSTYEQYF.

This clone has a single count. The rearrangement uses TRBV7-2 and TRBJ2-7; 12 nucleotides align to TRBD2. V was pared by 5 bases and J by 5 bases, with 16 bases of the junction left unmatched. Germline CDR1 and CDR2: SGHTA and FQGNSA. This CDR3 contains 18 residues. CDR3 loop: CASSRKTSGSQGNHEQYF. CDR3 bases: TGTGCCAGCAGCCGGAAGACTAGCGGGAGTCAAGGGAACCACGAGCAGTACTTC.

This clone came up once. The CDR3 DNA sequence: TGCAGCGGGGGGCGAACCGGGGAGCTGTTTTTT. Translation: CSGGRTGELFF. V is TRBV29-1 and J is TRBJ2-2; D may be TRBD1 (6 bases). The CDR3 is made up of 11 amino acids. Trimming left V 7 bases short and J 5 bases short, with 8 bases between. Germline loops: CDR1 SQVTM, CDR2 ANQGSEA.

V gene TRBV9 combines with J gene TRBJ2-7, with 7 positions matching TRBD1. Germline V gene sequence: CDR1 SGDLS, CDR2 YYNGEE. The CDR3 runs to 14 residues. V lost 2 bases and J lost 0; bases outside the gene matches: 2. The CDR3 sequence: CASSVGQSSYEQYF. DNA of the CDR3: TGTGCCAGCAGCGTGGGACAGAGCTCCTACGAGCAGTACTTC. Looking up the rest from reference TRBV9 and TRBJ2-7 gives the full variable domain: DSGVTQTPKHLITATGQRVTLRCSPRSGDLSVYWYQQSLDQGLQFLIQYYNGEERAKGNILERFSAQQFPDLHSELNLSSLELGDSALYFCASSVGQSSYEQYFGPGTRLTVT.

CDR3 in amino acids: CASSLSRGLYEQYF. The CDR3 bases are TGTGCCAGCAGTTTGAGCAGGGGCCTCTACGAGCAGTACTTC. The J gene is TRBJ2-7, the V gene TRBV27, with a weak D call TRBD1 (6 bases). V was shortened by 3 bases and J by 3 bases, with 12 bases between the two germline ends. In germline, CDR1 is MNHEY, CDR2 SMNVEV (reference sequence). The CDR3 runs to 14 residues.

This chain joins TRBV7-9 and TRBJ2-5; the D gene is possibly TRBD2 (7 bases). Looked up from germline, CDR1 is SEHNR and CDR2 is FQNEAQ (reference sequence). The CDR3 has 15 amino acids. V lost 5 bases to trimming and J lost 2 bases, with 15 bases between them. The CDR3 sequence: CASSQGLAAQETQYF. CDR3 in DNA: TGTGCCAGCAGCCAGGGGCTAGCGGCTCAAGAGACCCAGTACTTC.

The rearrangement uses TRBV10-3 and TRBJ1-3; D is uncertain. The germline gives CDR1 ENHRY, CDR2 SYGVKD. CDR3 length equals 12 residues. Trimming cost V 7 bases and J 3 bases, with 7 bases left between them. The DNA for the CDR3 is TGTGCCATCATGGATAGTGGAAACACCATATATTTT. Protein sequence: CAIMDSGNTIYF.

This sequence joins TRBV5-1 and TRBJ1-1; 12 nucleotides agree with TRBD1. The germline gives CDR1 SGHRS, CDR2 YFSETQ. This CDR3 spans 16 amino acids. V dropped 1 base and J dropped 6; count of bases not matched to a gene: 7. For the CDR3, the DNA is TGCGCCAGCAGCTTGAAGGGACAGGGGGCGAGTGCTGAAGCTTTCTTT. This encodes CASSLKGQGASAEAFF.

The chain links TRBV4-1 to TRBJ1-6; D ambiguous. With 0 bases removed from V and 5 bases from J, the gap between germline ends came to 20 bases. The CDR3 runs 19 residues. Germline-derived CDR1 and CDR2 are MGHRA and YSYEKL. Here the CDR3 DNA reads TGCGCCAGCAGCCAAGATAGCGGACGGACTGTCGCAGATAATTCACCCCTCCACTTT. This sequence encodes CASSQDSGRTVADNSPLHF.